The 24 T cell receptor beta chains below all came from one sample that was sequenced in a study of T-cell memory formation after mild COVID-19 (dated by TCRdb to about 2021). The method behind the library was 5' RACE. TCRdb records Illumina NovaSeq 6000 as the sequencer. TCRdb cleaned the public reads at Q25 with fastp, built clones with MiXCR and kept in-frame beta chains. Rows with one shared CDR3 protein collapse into an entry with the most common genes and DNA. The sample table holds some 250,000 distinct CDR3 sequences, of which approximately 9% were seen once. The ten largest clonotypes hold more than 20% of the sample. Sequenced sample: PBMCs or a T cell subset sorted from them (not recorded which). The receptors shown here come from a man aged 18 to 30 who had mild COVID-19 (a few samples of this study predate the infection). The sample titles of this study are shuffled in the database, so cell type and time point are left out; the donor was told from shared clones.

The chain combines TRBV5-1 with TRBJ2-1, with D tentatively TRBD1 (6 bases). The V and J ends lost 4 bases and 1 base respectively, with 9 bases between them. The CDR3 consists of 14 residues. Looked up from germline, CDR1 is SGHRS and CDR2 is YFSETQ. CDR3 loop: CASSGGLSYNEQFF. For the CDR3, the DNA is TGCGCCAGCAGCGGGGGCTTATCCTACAATGAGCAGTTCTTC.

This clonotype came up a few times. The chain combines TRBV4-1 with TRBJ1-1; a weak D match, TRBD1 (5 bases). V dropped 6 bases and J dropped 5 bases, with 19 bases sitting between them. The CDR3 runs to 15 residues. In germline, CDR1 is MGHRA, CDR2 YSYEKL. This chain's CDR3 is CASRRGAGSKTEAFF. DNA of the CDR3: TGCGCCAGCAGGCGGGGTGCAGGGTCGAAAACTGAAGCTTTCTTT.

V and J are TRBV20-1 and TRBJ2-7; D not certain. Germline V gene data show CDR1 as DFQATT and CDR2 as SNEGSKA (reference sequence). The CDR3 contains 13 residues. Trimming took 3 bases from V and 4 from J, leaving 13 bases between them. The CDR3 nucleotides are TGCAGTGCTAGTCGCGCCAGAACATACGAGCAGTACTTC. This encodes CSASRARTYEQYF.

This sequence joins TRBV7-3 and TRBJ2-1; 12 nucleotides align to TRBD1. V lost 5 bases, J lost 9 bases, and 8 bases stayed unmatched. This CDR3 has 15 residues. Germline CDR1 is SGHTA and CDR2 is FQGTGA. Here the CDR3 DNA reads TGTGCCAGCAGCCTCAGTGGGACAGGGGGCTTTGAGCAGTTCTTC. Translating it yields CASSLSGTGGFEQFF.

This clonotype was counted a few times. The chain recombines TRBV15 with TRBJ1-5; D is unclear. Deletions cut 2 bases from V and 0 bases from J, with 11 bases between. CDR3 length equals 16 residues. Germline CDR1 reads LNHNV; CDR2 reads YYDKDF (reference sequence). In DNA form, the CDR3 reads TGTGCCACCAGCAGAACCGGGCCGTATAGCAATCAGCCCCAGCATTTT. The encoded protein is CATSRTGPYSNQPQHF. The variable domain in full, with the rest retrieved from reference TRBV15 and TRBJ1-5, is DAMVIQNPRYQVTQFGKPVTLSCSQTLNHNVMYWYQQKSSQAPKLLFHYYDKDFNNEADTPDNFQSRRPNTSFCFLDIRSPGLGDTAMYLCATSRTGPYSNQPQHFGDGTRLSIL.

This clonotype was seen ten or more times. The chain links TRBV7-9 to TRBJ2-5; D possibly corresponds to TRBD1 (6 bases). V shed 5 bases and J shed 5 bases, with 15 bases lying between them. CDR3 size: 14 residues. The V gene's germline CDR1 is SEHNR and CDR2 FQNEAQ (reference sequence). This CDR3 is CASSPGWGHETQYF. The CDR3 DNA sequence: TGTGCCAGCAGCCCCGGGTGGGGGCACGAGACCCAGTACTTC.

The table lists this clonotype with a few counts. The rearrangement uses TRBV19 and TRBJ1-1, with D possibly TRBD1 on 6 matching bases. This CDR3 region has 12 residues. Trimming cost V 10 bases and J 4 bases, with 13 bases left between them. Germline values: CDR1 LNHDA, CDR2 SQIVND (reference sequence). CDR3 protein: CATLRGPTEAFF. DNA of the CDR3: TGTGCCACACTTCGGGGGCCCACTGAAGCTTTCTTT.

Ten or more counts support this clonotype. The genes are TRBV5-1 and TRBJ2-1, with 12 bases aligning to TRBD2. Unmatched junction bases numbered 4, after V lost 4 bases and J lost 8 bases. This CDR3 is built from 14 residues. Per germline, CDR1 SGHRS and CDR2 YFSETQ. The CDR3 reads CASSPLAGGHEQFF. CDR3 nucleotides: TGCGCCAGCAGCCCACTAGCGGGGGGCCATGAGCAGTTCTTC.

This clonotype has ten or more counts. V usage is TRBV6-5 and J usage is TRBJ2-7, with D perhaps matching TRBD2 (6 bases). This CDR3 has 11 residues. The V gene's germline CDR1 is MNHEY and CDR2 SVGAGI. V shed 8 bases and J shed 4 bases, with 9 bases lying between them. CDR3 sequence (DNA): TGTGCCAGCGGGGGGACTTACGAGCAGTACGTC. It encodes CASGGTYEQYV.

This clonotype was observed a few times. V usage is TRBV6-1 and J usage is TRBJ2-5; D is unresolved. Germline assignment: CDR1 MNHNS and CDR2 SASEGT. The CDR3 extends over 13 amino acids. CDR3 bases: TGTGCTATTTCTTGGGCAGGAGAAGAGACCCAGTACTTC. As protein: CAISWAGEETQYF.

At least ten counts were recorded for this clonotype. CDR3 region: CASSQRIWGVQPQHF. The CDR3 nucleotides read TGTGCCAGCAGCCAGCGTATTTGGGGAGTTCAGCCCCAGCATTTT. This chain connects TRBV5-8 to TRBJ1-5; unclear D gene. Germline V gives CDR1 SGHTS, CDR2 YDEGEE. V lost 4 bases and J lost 6, with 17 bases in between. This CDR3 is built from 15 residues.

This clonotype was observed at least ten times. This chain uses TRBV29-1 with TRBJ2-5; D ambiguous. V lost 3 bases and J lost 5, with 10 bases in between. Germline CDR1 and CDR2: SQVTM and ANQGSEA. CDR3 size: 12 residues. This CDR3 reads CSVDPLQETQYF. The CDR3 DNA is TGCAGCGTTGACCCACTCCAGGAGACCCAGTACTTC. Full variable domain (missing parts from reference TRBV29-1 and TRBJ2-5): SAVISQKPSRDICQRGTSLTIQCQVDSQVTMMFWYRQQPGQSLTLIATANQGSEATYESGFVIDKFPISRPNLTFSTLTVSNMSPEDSSIYLCSVDPLQETQYFGPGTRLLVL.

There are many counts of this clonotype. This sequence joins TRBV20-1 and TRBJ2-1; 8 bases are a match to TRBD1. Per germline, CDR1 DFQATT and CDR2 SNEGSKA (reference sequence). The CDR3 covers 14 residues. The J segment lost 2 bases and the V segment lost 5 bases, leaving 5 bases of the junction unmatched. The CDR3 reads CSAAGGRTYNEQFF. DNA of the CDR3: TGCAGTGCTGCAGGGGGCAGGACCTACAATGAGCAGTTCTTC.

This clonotype was picked up a small number of times. The V and J genes are TRBV12-3 or TRBV12-4 and TRBJ2-3; D may be TRBD2 (6 bases). The CDR3 consists of 16 residues. With 1 base removed from V and 3 bases from J, the gap between germline ends came to 14 bases. Written as DNA, the CDR3 is TGTGCCAGCAGTTTAGGGTCGGGGGTAGGAACAGATACGCAGTATTTT. Amino acids: CASSLGSGVGTDTQYF.

This chain joins TRBV5-4 and TRBJ2-1; 8 positions agree with TRBD1. This CDR3 contains 15 residues. The ends lost 5 bases at V and 1 base at J; junction bases unmatched: 5. CDR1 is SGHNT and CDR2 is YYREEE in the germline V gene (reference sequence). CDR3 protein: CASRADRGSYNEQFF. The CDR3 coding sequence is TGTGCCAGCAGGGCCGACAGGGGTTCCTACAATGAGCAGTTCTTC.

This clonotype was seen repeatedly, ten times or more. This chain uses TRBV4-3 with TRBJ2-3; 11 bases are shared with TRBD2. Trimming at V came to 5 bases and at J to 1 base, leaving 5 bases not matched to a gene. Germline V lookup: CDR1 LGHNA, CDR2 YSLEER. The CDR3 sequence is 16 residues long. CDR3 sequence (DNA): TGCGCCAGCAGCATAGGGACTAGCGGACGCACAGATACGCAGTATTTT. It codes for CASSIGTSGRTDTQYF.

V is TRBV18 and J is TRBJ1-4; D remains ambiguous. V lost 2 bases to trimming and J lost 14 bases, with 15 bases between them. The CDR3 consists of 13 residues. CDR1 and CDR2 (germline): KGHSH, LQKENI. CDR3 in amino acids: CASSPGAAVILFF. The CDR3 bases are TGTGCCAGCTCACCAGGAGCGGCAGTCATTCTGTTTTTT.

In this sample, this clonotype turned up many times. V and J are TRBV6-5 and TRBJ1-1, with D unclear. Per germline, CDR1 MNHEY and CDR2 SVGAGI. V was pared by 2 bases and J by 6 bases, with 4 bases between. CDR3 length equals 11 residues. In DNA, the CDR3 is TGTGCCAGCAGTTACGGGGCTGAAGCTTTCTTT. Its translation: CASSYGAEAFF.

This sequence joins TRBV7-2 and TRBJ1-6, with D unresolved. This CDR3 is 13 amino acids long. V was cut by 5 bases and J by 6 bases, with 8 bases left in between. Per the germline V gene, CDR1 is SGHTA and CDR2 is FQGNSA. The CDR3 bases are TGTGCCAGCAGCCTCAGCAGTAATTCACCCCTCCACTTT. Translating gives CASSLSSNSPLHF.

This clonotype was recorded a few times. The chain links TRBV3-1 to TRBJ1-2, with D possibly TRBD1 on 5 matching bases. V lost 0 bases to trimming and J lost 4 bases, with 9 bases between them. CDR1 and CDR2 from the germline V gene are LGHDT and YNNKEL (reference sequence). The CDR3 is 14 amino acids. The CDR3 DNA is TGTGCCAGCAGCCAAGATCTTGGGGGCTATGGCTACACCTTC. Its protein product is CASSQDLGGYGYTF.

This clonotype has just a few counts. The chain uses TRBV24-1 and TRBJ2-3; TRBD2 aligns across 8 bases. Germline CDR1 KGHDR, CDR2 SFDVKD. This CDR3 contains 16 residues. V gave up 4 bases and J gave up 0 bases; unmatched junction bases: 5. The CDR3 loop is CATSDQKRGSTDTQYF. Here the CDR3 DNA reads TGTGCCACCAGTGACCAGAAGCGGGGGAGCACAGATACGCAGTATTTT.

This clonotype was observed a handful of times. The chain joins TRBV5-8 to TRBJ2-5, with 11 bases matching TRBD2. This CDR3 is 13 amino acids long. After removal of 0 bases from V and 14 bases from J, the junction contained 6 bases not matched to a gene. Germline V gene lookup returns CDR1 SGHTS and CDR2 YDEGEE. The CDR3 nucleotides are TGTGCCAGCAGCTTGGTTACCACTAGCGGGGGATACTTC. Translated: CASSLVTTSGGYF.

This clonotype was observed a handful of times. The chain joins TRBV5-1 to TRBJ1-1, with D tentatively TRBD1 (5 bases). V was shortened by 0 bases and J by 1 base, with 10 bases between the two germline ends. The CDR3 runs to 15 residues. The germline V gene encodes CDR1 SGHRS and CDR2 YFSETQ. The CDR3 sequence is CASSLGFGGNTEAFF. The CDR3 coding sequence is TGCGCCAGCAGCTTGGGTTTTGGGGGGAACACTGAAGCTTTCTTT.

There are a few counts of this clonotype. This chain uses TRBV7-6 with TRBJ2-1, with TRBD2 matching over 9 bases. The junction had 3 bases not matched to a gene; V was cut back by 1 base and J by 5 bases. Germline CDR1 is SGHVS and CDR2 is FNYEAQ. The CDR3 runs to 15 residues. Here the CDR3 DNA reads TGTGCCAGCAGCTTAGTTGAGCGGGGGGACAATGAGCAGTTCTTC. It is translated as CASSLVERGDNEQFF.